Ten or more counts support the clone carrying this T cell receptor (beta chain). Its antigen is undetermined. The sample is drawn from a study of T cell repertoires in cytomegalovirus infection. Study-level background: Matching HLA type and CMV infection were both indicated by public TCR beta signatures.

Points from the study as a whole: The response measured ex vivo was dominated by TCR beta clonotypes (HLA-C-restricted and CMV-specific).

This CDR3 is built from 14 residues. V lost 5 bases and J lost 1, with 9 bases in between. Germline lookup yields CDR1 ENHRY and CDR2 SYGVKD. TCRdb reanalysed the reads using MiXCR and keeps one entry per CDR3 protein. Of some 200,000 distinct CDR3 sequences in the sample, 8.5% to 10% were seen once. The TCR originated in a human donor in good health (CMV status not recorded). Some clones in this sample may be carry-over from other donors' samples. The chain carries TRBV10-3 and TRBJ1-5; weak D call: TRBD1 (6 bases). The sequencing input was PBMCs. Written as DNA, the CDR3 is TGTGCCATCAGTACAGGGATCAGCAATCAGCCCCAGCATTTT. Translation: CAISTGISNQPQHF.